This T cell receptor (beta chain) was found in a study of shared clonotypes between healthy human individuals. The repertoire was sequenced with immunoSEQ multiplex PCR; TCRdb's copy has only in-frame clones and lacks some. Among a few million clones listed, around nine tenths were seen once. CDR1 is SGHAT, CDR2 FQNNGV, per germline. The CDR3 has 13 residues. V was trimmed by 3 bases and J by 2 bases, leaving 7 bases between them. The sequenced material came from naive CD4+ T cells sorted from blood. Documented subset: CD45RA+ positively selected. The sequence was collected from a man aged 18 to 29 in good health. J is TRBJ2-5 and V is TRBV11-2; D is unclear. In DNA, the CDR3 is TGTGCCAGCAGCTTTTGGGCTCAAGAGACCCAGTACTTC. This encodes CASSFWAQETQYF. The entire variable domain, with the rest obtained from reference TRBV11-2 and TRBJ2-5, is as follows: EAGVAQSPRYKIIEKRQSVAFWCNPISGHATLYWYQQILGQGPKLLIQFQNNGVVDDSQLPKDRFSAERLKGVDSTLKIQPAKLEDSAVYLCASSFWAQETQYFGPGTRLLVL.